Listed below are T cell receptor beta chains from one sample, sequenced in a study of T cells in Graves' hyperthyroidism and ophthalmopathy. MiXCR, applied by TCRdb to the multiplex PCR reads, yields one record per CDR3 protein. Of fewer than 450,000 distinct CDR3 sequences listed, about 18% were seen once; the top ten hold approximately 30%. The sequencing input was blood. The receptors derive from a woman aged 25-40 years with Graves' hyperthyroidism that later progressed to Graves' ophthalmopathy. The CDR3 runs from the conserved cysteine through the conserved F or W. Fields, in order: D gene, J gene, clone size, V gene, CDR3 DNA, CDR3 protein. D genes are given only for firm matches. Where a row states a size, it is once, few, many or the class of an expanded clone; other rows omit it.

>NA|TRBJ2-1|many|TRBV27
TGTGCCAGCAGTTTCGAAATGGACAATGAGCAGTTCTTC
CASSFEMDNEQFF
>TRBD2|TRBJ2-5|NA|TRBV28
TGTGCCAGCAGCCCCGGGGGGGGTTTCGAGACCCAGTACTTC
CASSPGGGFETQYF
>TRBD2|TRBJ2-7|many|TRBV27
TGTGCCAGCAGTTCGGGGGGGCAATACGAGCAGTACTTC
CASSSGGQYEQYF
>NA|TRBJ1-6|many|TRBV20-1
TGCAGTGCTAGAGCTGCTGATGAGACGAGTGCCTATAATTCACCCCTCCACTTT
CSARAADETSAYNSPLHF
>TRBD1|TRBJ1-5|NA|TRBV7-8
TGTGCCAGCAGCTTACGACAGGGGGCTAGAGGTCAGCCCCAGCATTTT
CASSLRQGARGQPQHF
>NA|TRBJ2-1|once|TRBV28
TGTGCCAGCAGCCCCAGCAGCGTGGGAAGTGAGCAGTTCTTC
CASSPSSVGSEQFF
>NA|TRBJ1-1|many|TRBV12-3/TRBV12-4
TGTGCCAGCAGCTCAAGCAGGAACACTGAAGCTTTCTTT
CASSSSRNTEAFF
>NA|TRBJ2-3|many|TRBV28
TGTGCCAGCGCCTACGCAGGGGAATCAGGCACAGATACGCAGTATTTT
CASAYAGESGTDTQYF
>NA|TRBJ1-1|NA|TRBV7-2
TGTGCCATCTCCCGGGGCAGGGGCTCCATGAACACTGAAGCTTTCTTT
CAISRGRGSMNTEAFF
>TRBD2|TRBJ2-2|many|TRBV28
TGTGCCAGCAGTTCCATTCCAGCGGGAGTCCGGACCGGGGAGCTGTTTTTT
CASSSIPAGVRTGELFF
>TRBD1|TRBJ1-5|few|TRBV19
TGTGCCAGCAGAAACCTAGGTAGAGGGGAGGACAGGCAGCCCCAGCATTTT
CASRNLGRGEDRQPQHF
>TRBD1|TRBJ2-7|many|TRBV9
TGTGCCAGCAGCGTGCACCGGGACAGCCCCTACGAGCAGTACTTC
CASSVHRDSPYEQYF
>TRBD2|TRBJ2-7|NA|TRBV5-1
TGCGCCAGCAGCTTGGCCAGTCAGGGACTAACCGAGCAGTACTTC
CASSLASQGLTEQYF
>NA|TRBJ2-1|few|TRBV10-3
TGTGCCATCAGTGATAGGGGGGGGGCTATTCGTAATGAGCAGTTCTTC
CAISDRGGAIRNEQFF
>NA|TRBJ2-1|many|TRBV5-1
TGCGCCAGCAGCTTGGGGTTCTCAGGCTCCTACAATGAGCAGTTCTTC
CASSLGFSGSYNEQFF
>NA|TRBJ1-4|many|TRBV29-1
TGCAGCGCTCAGGGCGCAACTAATGAAAAACTGTTTTTT
CSAQGATNEKLFF
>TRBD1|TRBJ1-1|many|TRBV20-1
TGCAGTGCTAGAGAAGACAGGGAGGAAGCTTTCTTT
CSAREDREEAFF
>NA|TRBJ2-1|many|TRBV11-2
TGTGCCAGCAGCTACGCAGGGGACGGCGAGTCCTGGTTCTTC
CASSYAGDGESWFF
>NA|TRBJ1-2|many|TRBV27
TGTGCCAGCAGTTTTGGGGGGACCTATGGCTACACCTTC
CASSFGGTYGYTF
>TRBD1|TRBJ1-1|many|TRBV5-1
TGCGCCAGCAGCCGACAGGGGCACACTGAAGCTTTCTTT
CASSRQGHTEAFF
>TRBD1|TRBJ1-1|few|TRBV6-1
TGTGCCAGTGGGACAGGCCATACATTGAACACTGAAGCTTTCTTT
CASGTGHTLNTEAFF
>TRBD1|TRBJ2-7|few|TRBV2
TGTGCCAGCAGGACAGGGGGCCCCTACGAGCAGTACTTC
CASRTGGPYEQYF
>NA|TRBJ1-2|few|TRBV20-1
TGCAGTGCTATAAAGCCCGGGACGGAACACGAAAACTATGGCTACACCTTC
CSAIKPGTEHENYGYTF
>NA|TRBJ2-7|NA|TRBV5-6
TGTGCCAGCAGCTTATTCATGCCGGATGTTAGCGAGCAGTACTTC
CASSLFMPDVSEQYF
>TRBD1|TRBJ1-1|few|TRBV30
TGTGCCTGGAGCCCAGGGGGCCTGGAAGCTTTCTTT
CAWSPGGLEAFF
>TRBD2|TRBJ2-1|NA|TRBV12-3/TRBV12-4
TGTGCCAGCAGTTTAATTCTAGCGGGAGGTTACAATGAGCAGTTCTTC
CASSLILAGGYNEQFF
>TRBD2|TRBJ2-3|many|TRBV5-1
TGCGCCAGCAGCTACCGACTAGCGGGAGGGGCTGATACGCAGTATTTT
CASSYRLAGGADTQYF
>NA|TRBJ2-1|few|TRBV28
TGTGCCAGCTTCGTAGCCGGGAGTTCGGTAAATGAGCAGTTCTTC
CASFVAGSSVNEQFF
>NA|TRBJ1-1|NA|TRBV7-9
TGTGCCAGCAGGAGGGGGGGGGACACTGAAGCTTTCTTT
CASRRGGDTEAFF
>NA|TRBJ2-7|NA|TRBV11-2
TGTGCCAGCAGACCCCGGTCGAACTCCTACGAGCAGTACTTC
CASRPRSNSYEQYF
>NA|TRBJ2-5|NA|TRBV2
TGTGCCAGCAGTGAAGGGGAGGTGGAGACCCAGTACTTC
CASSEGEVETQYF
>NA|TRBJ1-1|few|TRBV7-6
TGTGCCAGCAGCTTCCGGGAATCGACCACTGAAGCTTTCTTT
CASSFRESTTEAFF
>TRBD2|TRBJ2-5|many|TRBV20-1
TGCAGTGCTATATCTTCTCGAGTGGGAGGGTACCAAGAGACCCAGTACTTC
CSAISSRVGGYQETQYF
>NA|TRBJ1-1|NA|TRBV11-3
TGTGCCAGCAGCTTAGAGGAGAACACTGAAGCTTTCTTT
CASSLEENTEAFF
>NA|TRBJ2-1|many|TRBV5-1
TGCGCCAGCAGCTTGGAACAGGGATACAATGAGCAGTTCTTC
CASSLEQGYNEQFF
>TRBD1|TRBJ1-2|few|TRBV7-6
TGTGCCAGCAGCTTATATGGGACAGGAGCTAACTATGGCTACACCTTC
CASSLYGTGANYGYTF
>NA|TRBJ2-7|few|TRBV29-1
TGCAGCGTTGAATATACAGGGAGCTACGAGCAGTACTTC
CSVEYTGSYEQYF
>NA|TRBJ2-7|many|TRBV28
TGTGCCAGCAGTTTTTCAGGCCCCTACGAGCAGTACTTC
CASSFSGPYEQYF
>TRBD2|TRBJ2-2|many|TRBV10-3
TGTGCCATCAGTGTGGCGCAAAGCGGGGGCCCCACCGGGGAGCTGTTTTTT
CAISVAQSGGPTGELFF
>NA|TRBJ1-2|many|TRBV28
TGTGCCAGCAGTTTGCCGACGGTAGAAATTAACTATGGCTACACCTTC
CASSLPTVEINYGYTF
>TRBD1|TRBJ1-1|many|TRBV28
TGTGCCAGCAGCCCTCGACAGGGCCTGAGGGCTGAGAACACTGAAGCTTTCTTT
CASSPRQGLRAENTEAFF
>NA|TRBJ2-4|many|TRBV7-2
TGTGCCAGCAGCCCTCAAGGGGTACACCTACTAGCCAAAAACATTCAGTACTTC
CASSPQGVHLLAKNIQYF
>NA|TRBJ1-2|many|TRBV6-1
TGTGCCAGCAGTTATGGAGGGGACTATGGCTACACCTTC
CASSYGGDYGYTF
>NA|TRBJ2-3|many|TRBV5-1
TGCGCCAGCAGTCTCCGGGGTCAATCCCGGTTTACAGATACGCAGTATTTT
CASSLRGQSRFTDTQYF
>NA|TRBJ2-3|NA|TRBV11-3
TGTGCCAGCAGCTTAGTGGTGGATAGCTGGGATACGCAGTATTTT
CASSLVVDSWDTQYF
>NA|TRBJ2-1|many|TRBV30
TGTGCCTGGAGTGTAGATAGCTCCTACAATGAGCAGTTCTTC
CAWSVDSSYNEQFF
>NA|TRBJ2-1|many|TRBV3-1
TGTGCCAGCAGCCAATTCGAGGCTCCCCCCTACAATGAGCAGTTCTTC
CASSQFEAPPYNEQFF
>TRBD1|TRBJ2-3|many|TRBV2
TGTGCCAGCAGAGACGGGACAGGCACAGATACGCAGTATTTT
CASRDGTGTDTQYF
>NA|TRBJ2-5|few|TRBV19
TGTGCCAGTAGTCTTTCCGGGACAAGAGAGACCCAGTACTTC
CASSLSGTRETQYF
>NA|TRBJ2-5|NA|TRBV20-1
TGCAGTGCTAGAGATCTGGGACTTGGAGAGACCCAGTACTTC
CSARDLGLGETQYF
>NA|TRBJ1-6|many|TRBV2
TGTGCCAGCAGTGATGCAGCTTATAATTCACCCCTCCACTTT
CASSDAAYNSPLHF
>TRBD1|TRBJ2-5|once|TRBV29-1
TGCAGCGTGGCACATAGGACAGGATCGGAGACCCAGTACTTC
CSVAHRTGSETQYF
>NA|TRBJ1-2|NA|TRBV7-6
TGTGCCAGCAGCTTATACGGGGGGGACGACTATGGCTACACCTTC
CASSLYGGDDYGYTF
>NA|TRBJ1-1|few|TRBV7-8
TGTGCCAGCAGCTCTAACAGGGTCACCAACACTGAAGCTTTCTTT
CASSSNRVTNTEAFF
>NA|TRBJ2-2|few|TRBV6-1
TGTGCCAGCAGTTTCATCCCGACTATCACCGGGGAGCTGTTTTTT
CASSFIPTITGELFF